Below, 23 T cell receptor beta chains from the same sample are listed, as sequenced in a study of blood T cell repertoires in COVID-19. Profiling relied on immunoSEQ multiplex PCR, and the TCRdb table lists in-frame clones only, not all of them. The sample shows 130,000 to 150,000 clones, 81% of them seen only once. The sample consisted of peripheral blood. These receptors were obtained from a human donor with acute or convalescent COVID-19. The donor label of this sample is uncertain.

The chain employs TRBV18 and TRBJ2-1, with 7 bases aligning to TRBD1. This CDR3 spans 14 amino acids. Losses at the gene ends were 4 bases for V and 5 bases for J; bases not matched to a gene: 5. Germline V gene lookup returns CDR1 KGHSH and CDR2 LQKENI. Here the CDR3 DNA reads TGTGCCAGCTCACAGGGGGCAGTAAACAATGAGCAGTTCTTC. It is translated as CASSQGAVNNEQFF. The full variable domain, with the rest looked up from reference TRBV18 and TRBJ2-1, is NAGVMQNPRHLVRRRGQEARLRCSPMKGHSHVYWYRQLPEEGLKFMVYLQKENIIDESGMPKERFSAEFPKEGPSILRIQQVVRGDSAAYFCASSQGAVNNEQFFGPGTRLTVL.

The gene calls are TRBV2 and TRBJ1-2, with D perhaps TRBD1 (5 bases). The CDR3 spans 13 residues. Trimming removed 7 bases from V and 7 bases from J, with 16 bases in between. CDR1 is SNHLY and CDR2 is FYNNEI in the germline V gene. The CDR3 protein is CASIAGLGGGYTF. Here the CDR3 DNA reads TGTGCCAGCATTGCGGGACTGGGAGGTGGCTACACCTTC.

Points on this clone: Other DNA sequences in this sample translate to the same CDR3. This rearrangement joins TRBV9 to TRBJ1-6; D call uncertain. The germline CDR1 and CDR2 sequences are SGDLS and YYNGEE. Trimming left V 0 bases short and J 7 bases short, with 8 bases between. The CDR3 has 14 amino acids. In DNA form, the CDR3 reads TGTGCCAGCAGCGTAGGAGGCGAGAATTCACCCCTCCACTTT. Translating it yields CASSVGGENSPLHF.

This chain uses TRBV18 with TRBJ1-2; D remains unclear. This CDR3 has 13 residues. Germline V gene data show CDR1 as KGHSH and CDR2 as LQKENI. V lost 3 bases to trimming and J lost 2 bases, with 7 bases between them. CDR3 loop: CASSPSGNYGYTF. The CDR3 nucleotides read TGTGCCAGCTCACCGTCCGGGAACTATGGCTACACCTTC.

V gene TRBV7-8 combines with J gene TRBJ1-5, with D unresolved. CDR3 size: 14 residues. The V end lost 1 base, the J end lost 7 bases, and 11 bases lay between the germline ends. Germline V gene sequence: CDR1 SGHVS, CDR2 FQNEAQ. CDR3 nucleotides: TGTGCCAGCAGCTTAGGAACAGTCAACCAGCCCCAGCATTTT. Its protein product is CASSLGTVNQPQHF.

CDR3 DNA sequence: TGTGCCAGTAGTAGCCCGGGGTCTAATGAAAAACTGTTTTTT. Protein sequence: CASSSPGSNEKLFF. The rearrangement joins TRBV19 to TRBJ1-4; no definite D call. From germline, CDR1 is LNHDA and CDR2 SQIVND (reference sequence). Trimming stripped 4 bases from V and 3 bases from J, with 9 bases between. The CDR3 extends over 14 amino acids. Full variable domain (remainder filled in from reference TRBV19 and TRBJ1-4): DGGITQSPKYLFRKEGQNVTLSCEQNLNHDAMYWYRQDPGQGLRLIYYSQIVNDFQKGDIAEGYSVSREKKESFPLTVTSAQKNPTAFYLCASSSPGSNEKLFFGSGTQLSVL.

This clone was observed once. This chain connects TRBV5-1 to TRBJ1-2; TRBD1 agrees at 7 bases. The CDR3 contains 13 residues. From germline, CDR1 is SGHRS and CDR2 YFSETQ. Germline trimming cut 8 bases from V and 4 bases from J; bases unmatched to any gene: 8. CDR3 loop: CASSLPGGYGYTF. The CDR3 DNA reads as TGCGCCAGTTCCCTGCCAGGGGGCTATGGCTACACCTTC. Complete variable domain (other parts from reference TRBV5-1 and TRBJ1-2): KAGVTQTPRYLIKTRGQQVTLSCSPISGHRSVSWYQQTPGQGLQFLFEYFSETQRNKGNFPGRFSGRQFSNSRSEMNVSTLELGDSALYLCASSLPGGYGYTFGSGTRLTVV.

CDR3 protein: CASSPRDRGKYTEAFF. For the CDR3, the DNA is TGTGCCAGCTCACCACGGGACAGGGGGAAGTACACTGAAGCTTTCTTT. The V call is TRBV18, the J call TRBJ1-1, with 11 nucleotides matching TRBD1. The ends lost 1 base at V and 3 bases at J; junction bases unmatched: 4. CDR1 and CDR2 (germline): KGHSH, LQKENI. The CDR3 has 16 residues. Based on the CDR3 plus reference TRBV18 and TRBJ1-1, the full variable domain is NAGVMQNPRHLVRRRGQEARLRCSPMKGHSHVYWYRQLPEEGLKFMVYLQKENIIDESGMPKERFSAEFPKEGPSILRIQQVVRGDSAAYFCASSPRDRGKYTEAFFGQGTRLTVV.

The chain is built from TRBV7-9 and TRBJ2-3, with D unclear. V was cut by 1 base and J by 5 bases, with 7 bases left in between. This CDR3 spans 13 amino acids. Per germline, CDR1 SEHNR and CDR2 FQNEAQ (reference sequence). CDR3 loop: CASSLVSRDTQYF. The CDR3 region has the DNA TGTGCCAGCAGCTTAGTCTCCAGAGATACGCAGTATTTT.

This sequence joins TRBV24-1 and TRBJ1-2, with D unresolved. The V end was cut by 4 bases, the J end by 8 bases, with 16 bases between. The CDR3 is 14 amino acids. CDR1 and CDR2 (germline): KGHDR, SFDVKD. The CDR3 coding sequence is TGTGCCACCAGTGACAGTGATTATACGAGGGGCTACACCTTC. It is translated as CATSDSDYTRGYTF.

In its sample, this clone was seen once. The chain joins TRBV2 to TRBJ2-7; TRBD1 agrees at 7 bases. The germline CDR1 and CDR2 sequences are SNHLY and FYNNEI. V shed 4 bases and J 1 base; nucleotides not matched to a gene: 7. The CDR3 is 15 residues long. CDR3 amino acids: CASSGGQRLSYEQYF. CDR3 sequence (DNA): TGTGCCAGCAGTGGGGGACAGCGACTTTCCTACGAGCAGTACTTC.

This rearrangement joins TRBV3-1 (or the pseudogene TRBV3-2) to TRBJ1-1; TRBD1 aligns across 9 bases. J was trimmed by 8 bases and V by 0 bases; bases with no gene match: 1. Germline V lookup: CDR1 LGHDT, CDR2 YNNKEL (reference sequence). This CDR3 spans 13 amino acids. The CDR3 is CASSQEGTGEAFF. The CDR3 nucleotides read TGTGCCAGCAGCCAAGAGGGGACAGGGGAAGCTTTCTTT.

This sequence joins TRBV19 and TRBJ1-6; TRBD1 matches 10 bases. Looked up from germline, CDR1 is LNHDA and CDR2 is SQIVND (reference sequence). The V gene end was trimmed by 4 bases and the J gene end by 3 bases; junction bases not matched to a gene: 3. This CDR3 is built from 16 residues. The CDR3 bases are TGTGCCAGTAGTAGGGGACAGGGGCACTATAATTCACCCCTCCACTTT. Protein product: CASSRGQGHYNSPLHF. Based on the CDR3 plus reference TRBV19 and TRBJ1-6, the full variable domain is DGGITQSPKYLFRKEGQNVTLSCEQNLNHDAMYWYRQDPGQGLRLIYYSQIVNDFQKGDIAEGYSVSREKKESFPLTVTSAQKNPTAFYLCASSRGQGHYNSPLHFGNGTRLTVT.

The rearrangement uses TRBV13 and TRBJ1-5, with 8 bases matching TRBD1. The CDR3 has 14 residues. Looked up from germline, CDR1 is PRHDT and CDR2 is FYEKMQ (reference sequence). The trim removed 4 bases at V and 7 bases at J, leaving 6 bases unmatched. The CDR3 loop reads CASSSGTGGQPQHF. DNA of the CDR3: TGTGCCAGCAGCTCCGGGACAGGAGGCCAGCCCCAGCATTTT.

This clone was seen a few times. This sequence joins TRBV7-2 and TRBJ2-5; 7 positions agree with TRBD1. The CDR3 runs to 14 residues. Trimming took 1 base from V and 7 from J; bases not matched to a gene: 6. Germline loops: CDR1 SGHTA, CDR2 FQGNSA. The DNA for the CDR3 is TGTGCCAGCAGCTTAGTGGGACAGACTATGACCCAGTACTTC. It encodes CASSLVGQTMTQYF.

The chain has TRBV29-1 and TRBJ1-1; maybe TRBD1 (5 bases). CDR1 is SQVTM, CDR2 ANQGSEA, per germline. The V and J ends lost 7 bases and 7 bases respectively, with 19 bases between them. CDR3 length: 13 amino acids. The CDR3 loop is CSASWQGTLEAFF. In DNA form, the CDR3 reads TGCAGCGCCTCTTGGCAGGGAACCCTTGAAGCTTTCTTT.

The V and J genes are TRBV4-1 and TRBJ1-1; 9 positions match TRBD1. The CDR3 is 17 amino acids. V lost 2 bases, J lost 10 bases, and 17 bases stayed unmatched. In germline, CDR1 is MGHRA, CDR2 YSYEKL. In nucleotides, the CDR3 is TGCGCCAGCAGCCAACCTAAAGGGGGGACAGGGCTAGTGGTAGCTTTCTTT. Its translation: CASSQPKGGTGLVVAFF.

This clone was picked up a small number of times. The V and J genes are TRBV2 and TRBJ1-5; 7 bases map to TRBD1. The CDR3 runs 15 residues. Germline CDR1 SNHLY, CDR2 FYNNEI. The V gene end was trimmed by 6 bases and the J gene end by 3 bases; junction bases not matched to a gene: 8. CDR3 loop: CASSARTGLNQPQHF. In DNA form, the CDR3 reads TGTGCCAGCAGCGCCCGGACAGGCCTCAATCAGCCCCAGCATTTT.

This clone was recorded once. This chain uses TRBV25-1 with TRBJ1-2; D might be TRBD1 (5 bases). The V end lost 7 bases, the J end lost 3 bases, and 12 bases lay between the germline ends. The length of the CDR3 is 13 residues. Looked up from germline, CDR1 is MGHDK and CDR2 is SYGVNS. The DNA for the CDR3 is TGTGCCAGCAACAGGTGGGGCGACTATGGCTACACCTTC. Translated, it gives CASNRWGDYGYTF.

The V call is TRBV30, the J call TRBJ2-1; 7 bases are a match to TRBD2. Germline V CDR1 and CDR2: GTSNPN, SVGIG (reference sequence). V was clipped by 3 bases and J by 0 bases; unmatched bases: 2. This CDR3 is 14 amino acids long. As DNA, the CDR3 is TGTGCCTGGAGAGGGGACTACTCCTACAATGAGCAGTTCTTC. This gives the protein CAWRGDYSYNEQFF.

The chain employs TRBV4-2 and TRBJ1-2; D perhaps matches TRBD1 (5 bases). Germline CDR1 LGHNA, CDR2 YNFKEQ. The CDR3 extends over 16 amino acids. V was trimmed by 0 bases and J by 8 bases, leaving 19 bases between them. The CDR3 region is CASSQEHGGGPRGYTF. The CDR3, as DNA: TGTGCCAGCAGCCAAGAGCATGGGGGAGGGCCAAGGGGCTACACCTTC.

The chain's CDR3 is CASSEWGGFSTDTQYF. DNA for the CDR3: TGTGCCAGCAGTGAATGGGGAGGATTCAGCACAGATACGCAGTATTTT. V and J are TRBV25-1 and TRBJ2-3; TRBD2 is a possible D gene (6 bases). The CDR3 consists of 16 residues. Germline-derived CDR1 and CDR2 are MGHDK and SYGVNS. The V end was cut by 1 base, the J end by 0 bases, with 11 bases between.

J is TRBJ1-5 and V is TRBV12-5; D might be TRBD1 (6 bases). V was shortened by 5 bases and J by 1 base, with 24 bases between the two germline ends. There are 19 residues in the CDR3. CDR1 is LGHNT and CDR2 is FRNRAP in the germline V gene. CDR3 sequence: CASGPTYAGGRSSNQPQHF. DNA for the CDR3: TGTGCTAGTGGTCCCACGTACGCCGGGGGGCGTAGCAGCAATCAGCCCCAGCATTTT. Based on the CDR3 plus reference TRBV12-5 and TRBJ1-5, the full variable domain is DARVTQTPRHKVTEMGQEVTMRCQPILGHNTVFWYRQTMMQGLELLAYFRNRAPLDDSGMPKDRFSAEMPDATLATLKIQPSEPRDSAVYFCASGPTYAGGRSSNQPQHFGDGTRLSIL.